Presented here are 28 T cell receptor beta chains from one specimen sequenced in a study of blood T cell repertoires in COVID-19. Repertoires were generated with immunoSEQ multiplex PCR, while TCRdb's copy carries only in-frame clones and drops some. The sample includes under 300,000 clones, about 79% of them seen just once. The sequencing input was peripheral blood. These receptors were collected from a man aged 40-55 years who had recovered from COVID-19.

The chain couples TRBV7-2 to TRBJ2-6; the D gene is possibly TRBD1 (6 bases). V was trimmed by 5 bases and J by 4 bases, leaving 12 bases between them. Looked up from germline, CDR1 is SGHTA and CDR2 is FQGNSA. The CDR3 length is 15 residues. The CDR3 loop reads CASSLGQSGANVLTF. CDR3 coding DNA: TGTGCCAGCAGCCTTGGACAGTCCGGGGCCAACGTCCTGACTTTC.

This clone was picked up one time. This rearrangement joins TRBV10-3 to TRBJ1-1, with D possibly matching TRBD1 (5 bases). The CDR3 totals 14 residues. Per germline, CDR1 ENHRY and CDR2 SYGVKD. The germline V and J ends were trimmed by 7 bases and 2 bases, with 14 bases remaining between them. This CDR3 is CAIKYSRDNTEAFF. The CDR3 nucleotides read TGTGCCATCAAGTATAGCAGGGATAACACTGAAGCTTTCTTT.

This clone showed up just a few times. This rearrangement joins TRBV10-1 to TRBJ2-1; 10 nucleotides agree with TRBD2. The CDR3 is 17 residues long. Germline CDR1 reads WNHNN; CDR2 reads SYGVQD (reference sequence). J was trimmed by 3 bases and V by 3 bases; bases with no gene match: 8. The CDR3 loop is CASSDQRGGLGYNEQFF. DNA for the CDR3: TGCGCCAGCAGTGACCAGCGGGGGGGCCTCGGCTACAATGAGCAGTTCTTC.

The chain uses TRBV6-6 and TRBJ1-1, with a possible D match to TRBD1 (5 bases). The CDR3 spans 14 residues. V was clipped by 9 bases and J by 0 bases, with 14 bases between them. Germline V gene data show CDR1 as MNHNY and CDR2 as SVGAGI (reference sequence). The CDR3 loop reads CASSGLNMNTEAFF. CDR3 coding DNA: TGTGCCAGTTCGGGACTGAATATGAACACTGAAGCTTTCTTT.

The gene calls are TRBV4-1 and TRBJ1-4, with 8 positions matching TRBD1. The CDR3 loop spans 16 amino acids. Germline assignment: CDR1 MGHRA and CDR2 YSYEKL. J gave up 5 bases and V 0 bases, and 5 bases lay outside the gene matches. The CDR3 DNA is TGCGCCAGCAGCCAAGATCCCCCAGGGGGCAATGAAAAACTGTTTTTT. Translating it yields CASSQDPPGGNEKLFF.

V usage is TRBV5-6 and J usage is TRBJ1-2; unclear D gene. Germline CDR1 reads SGHDT; CDR2 reads YYEEEE. Trimming removed 1 base at V and 5 bases at J, with 6 bases between. The CDR3 has 12 amino acids. The DNA for the CDR3 is TGTGCCAGCAGCTTGCGGTCTTATGGCTACACCTTC. Protein: CASSLRSYGYTF. The full variable domain, with the rest looked up from reference TRBV5-6 and TRBJ1-2, is DAGVTQSPTHLIKTRGQQVTLRCSPKSGHDTVSWYQQALGQGPQFIFQYYEEEERQRGNFPDRFSGHQFPNYSSELNVNALLLGDSALYLCASSLRSYGYTFGSGTRLTVV.

The table lists this clone with a few counts. The rearrangement links TRBV10-1 to TRBJ2-1; 12 nucleotides match TRBD2. The germline CDR1 and CDR2 sequences are WNHNN and SYGVQD (reference sequence). V shed 2 bases, J shed 6 bases, and the junction held 2 bases outside the gene matches. The CDR3 runs 15 residues. The CDR3 here is CASSEGLAGSNEQFF. DNA of the CDR3: TGCGCCAGCAGTGAGGGACTAGCGGGGAGCAATGAGCAGTTCTTC.

The rearrangement uses TRBV19 and TRBJ2-7; 11 bases are a match to TRBD2. Germline V gives CDR1 LNHDA, CDR2 SQIVND (reference sequence). Losses at the gene ends were 5 bases for V and 1 base for J; bases not matched to a gene: 10. This CDR3 region has 17 residues. The CDR3 DNA reads TGTGCCAGTAGTGGTACTAGCGGGGGTTCCCCTTCCTACGAGCAGTACTTC. Translation gives CASSGTSGGSPSYEQYF.

J is TRBJ2-7 and V is TRBV5-1; the D gene is possibly TRBD2 (7 bases). From germline, CDR1 is SGHRS and CDR2 YFSETQ. The ends were cut back, 2 bases at V and 4 bases at J, with 16 bases in the middle. CDR3 length: 15 residues. The CDR3 sequence: CASSFGSGGTYEQYF. The CDR3 coding sequence is TGCGCCAGCAGCTTTGGTTCGGGGGGCACTTACGAGCAGTACTTC.

The V gene is TRBV29-1, the J gene TRBJ1-4, with D perhaps matching TRBD1 (6 bases). Trimming took 7 bases from V and 8 from J, leaving 17 bases between them. The CDR3 totals 13 residues. CDR1 and CDR2 from the germline V gene are SQVTM and ANQGSEA. The CDR3 nucleotides read TGCAGCGCGACCCCAAGCACAGGGGAAAAACTGTTTTTT. Translating it yields CSATPSTGEKLFF.

J is TRBJ2-7 and V is TRBV5-6; D unresolved. CDR1 and CDR2 from the germline V gene are SGHDT and YYEEEE. The CDR3 has 16 residues. V shed 1 base and J shed 0 bases, with 14 bases lying between them. The CDR3 DNA reads TGTGCCAGCAGCTTGCAATTTGTCGGTGGCTCCTACGAGCAGTACTTC. Its translation: CASSLQFVGGSYEQYF.

This clone was detected only a few times. J is TRBJ2-7 and V is TRBV11-3, with D tentatively TRBD1 (5 bases). This CDR3 is 18 amino acids long. V was pared by 4 bases and J by 4 bases, with 26 bases between. Germline values: CDR1 SGHNT, CDR2 YENEEA. CDR3 nucleotides: TGTGCCAGCAGCTCCCCCTCCGGGCAGGGAAGGTCGAAGTACGAGCAGTACTTC. This translates into CASSSPSGQGRSKYEQYF. The full variable domain, its missing parts supplied by reference TRBV11-3 and TRBJ2-7, is EAGVVQSPRYKIIEKKQPVAFWCNPISGHNTLYWYLQNLGQGPELLIRYENEEAVDDSQLPKDRFSAERLKGVDSTLKIQPAELGDSAVYLCASSSPSGQGRSKYEQYFGPGTRLTVT.

The chain recombines TRBV9 with TRBJ2-7, with 7 nucleotides matching TRBD2. Trimming cost V 3 bases and J 5 bases; bases outside gene matches: 2. The germline CDR1 and CDR2 sequences are SGDLS and YYNGEE. This CDR3 is 12 amino acids long. CDR3 nucleotides: TGTGCCAGCAGCGGCGGGACTAACGAGCAGTACTTC. This sequence encodes CASSGGTNEQYF.

The chain links TRBV5-1 to TRBJ2-6, with D maybe TRBD1 (6 bases). Germline V gene sequence: CDR1 SGHRS, CDR2 YFSETQ. V lost 3 bases to trimming and J lost 0 bases, with 13 bases between them. The CDR3 loop spans 17 amino acids. Written as DNA, the CDR3 is TGCGCCAGCAGCTCCGGGGCAGGGGACTCTGGGGCCAACGTCCTGACTTTC. Translation gives CASSSGAGDSGANVLTF. Based on the CDR3 plus reference TRBV5-1 and TRBJ2-6, the full variable domain is KAGVTQTPRYLIKTRGQQVTLSCSPISGHRSVSWYQQTPGQGLQFLFEYFSETQRNKGNFPGRFSGRQFSNSRSEMNVSTLELGDSALYLCASSSGAGDSGANVLTFGAGSRLTVL.

The chain combines TRBV27 with TRBJ1-6; 8 bases line up with TRBD1. With V trimmed by 3 bases and J by 9 bases, 7 bases remained unmatched. Germline CDR1 MNHEY, CDR2 SMNVEV (reference sequence). The CDR3 contains 15 residues. CDR3 region: CASSFQDRGLSPLHF. In DNA, the CDR3 is TGTGCCAGCAGTTTTCAAGACAGGGGCCTTTCACCCCTCCACTTT.

The gene calls are TRBV11-3 and TRBJ2-5; 7 nucleotides line up with TRBD2. CDR3 length: 14 residues. The V segment lost 5 bases and the J segment 2 bases; nucleotides outside the gene matches: 5. Germline V CDR1 and CDR2: SGHNT, YENEEA. The CDR3 is CASSQGGTQETQYF. CDR3 sequence (DNA): TGTGCCAGCAGCCAGGGAGGGACTCAAGAGACCCAGTACTTC.

The J gene is TRBJ2-5, the V gene TRBV19; a possible D gene is TRBD1 (6 bases). Germline assignment: CDR1 LNHDA and CDR2 SQIVND (reference sequence). The V end lost 6 bases, the J end lost 3 bases, and 11 bases lay between the germline ends. The CDR3 runs to 13 residues. The CDR3, as DNA: TGTGCCAGTAGGGGACATAGGGAAGAGACCCAGTACTTC. Amino acids: CASRGHREETQYF.

This rearrangement joins TRBV5-6 to TRBJ1-2, with 7 nucleotides matching TRBD1. Trimming cost V 4 bases and J 5 bases; bases outside gene matches: 5. The germline CDR1 and CDR2 sequences are SGHDT and YYEEEE. The CDR3 has 13 residues. The CDR3: CASSPTGVYGYTF. The CDR3 nucleotides read TGTGCCAGCAGCCCCACAGGGGTGTATGGCTACACCTTC.

This clone has a single count. The chain uses TRBV2 and TRBJ1-1; no clear D gene. V lost 2 bases, J lost 1 base, and 8 bases lay in between. The germline CDR1 and CDR2 sequences are SNHLY and FYNNEI. This CDR3 is 14 amino acids long. CDR3 nucleotide sequence: TGTGCCAGCAGTGAACTGGCTTCGAACACTGAAGCTTTCTTT. Its protein product is CASSELASNTEAFF.

This rearrangement joins TRBV29-1 to TRBJ1-3; D not resolved. V was trimmed by 3 bases and J by 4 bases, leaving 10 bases between them. Per the germline V gene, CDR1 is SQVTM and CDR2 is ANQGSEA. This CDR3 has 13 amino acids. The CDR3 region is CSVEAGSGNTIYF. CDR3 nucleotide sequence: TGCAGCGTTGAGGCGGGATCCGGAAACACCATATATTTT.

This clone occurred a few times. The genes are TRBV30 and TRBJ2-6; tentative D call: TRBD1 (6 bases). Germline V gene data show CDR1 as GTSNPN and CDR2 as SVGIG (reference sequence). This CDR3 is 14 amino acids long. Trimming left V 5 bases short and J 2 bases short, with 10 bases between. CDR3 amino acids: CAWEQGAGANVLTF. The CDR3 DNA follows: TGTGCCTGGGAACAGGGAGCTGGGGCCAACGTCCTGACTTTC.

This sequence joins TRBV18 and TRBJ2-1; 16 bases agree with TRBD2. Germline V gives CDR1 KGHSH, CDR2 LQKENI. The V gene end was trimmed by 3 bases and the J gene end by 4 bases; junction bases not matched to a gene: 3. This CDR3 spans 17 amino acids. CDR3 in DNA: TGTGCCAGCTCACCGCCGGGACTAGCGGGGGGGTACAATGAGCAGTTCTTC. Protein product: CASSPPGLAGGYNEQFF. Combining the CDR3 with reference TRBV18 and TRBJ2-1 gives the whole variable domain NAGVMQNPRHLVRRRGQEARLRCSPMKGHSHVYWYRQLPEEGLKFMVYLQKENIIDESGMPKERFSAEFPKEGPSILRIQQVVRGDSAAYFCASSPPGLAGGYNEQFFGPGTRLTVL.

This clone was seen a handful of times. The chain is built from TRBV7-9 and TRBJ2-2; D is possibly TRBD2 (6 bases). The CDR3 sequence is 15 residues long. CDR1 SEHNR and CDR2 FQNEAQ come from the germline V gene (reference sequence). The V end lost 6 bases, the J end lost 5 bases, and 16 bases lay between the germline ends. The CDR3 DNA is TGTGCCAGCAGTGACACGGGGGTTGGTACCGGGGAGCTGTTTTTT. Translation gives CASSDTGVGTGELFF.

The CDR3 sequence is CASSQRGSSGRVKDTQYF. The CDR3 bases are TGTGCCAGCAGCCAACGCGGTAGTAGCGGGAGGGTAAAGGATACGCAGTATTTT. The rearrangement joins TRBV7-2 to TRBJ2-3; TRBD2 matches 11 bases. The CDR3 totals 18 residues. V shed 5 bases and J 6 bases; nucleotides not matched to a gene: 16. From germline, CDR1 is SGHTA and CDR2 FQGNSA.

The chain has TRBV11-3 and TRBJ1-1; no clear D. V gave up 0 bases and J gave up 3 bases, with 5 bases separating them. The V gene's germline CDR1 is SGHNT and CDR2 YENEEA. CDR3 length equals 13 residues. CDR3 bases: TGTGCCAGCAGCTTAGACCGGGACACTGAAGCTTTCTTT. Encoded protein: CASSLDRDTEAFF.

This clone was detected once. The chain combines TRBV10-2 with TRBJ1-2; TRBD1 is a possible D gene (6 bases). The CDR3 sequence is 16 residues long. V was trimmed by 7 bases and J by 2 bases, leaving 20 bases between them. Germline values: CDR1 WSHSY, CDR2 SAAADI. CDR3 DNA: TGCGCCAGCAACGCCTACTTAACAGGGACCAACTATGGCTACACCTTC. It yields the protein CASNAYLTGTNYGYTF.

The V gene is TRBV12-3 or TRBV12-4, the J gene TRBJ1-1, with D possibly being TRBD1 (6 bases). Trimming shortened V by 1 base and J by 8 bases, and 8 bases separated the two germline ends. The CDR3 has 12 residues. CDR3 protein: CASSLVDREAFF. CDR3 coding DNA: TGTGCCAGCAGTTTAGTGGACAGAGAAGCTTTCTTT.

The chain links TRBV2 to TRBJ1-6; D is undetermined. V was pared by 7 bases and J by 0 bases, with 10 bases between. The CDR3 is 15 amino acids. Germline V gene lookup returns CDR1 SNHLY and CDR2 FYNNEI. CDR3 loop: CASNLGSSYNSPLHF. CDR3 sequence (DNA): TGTGCCAGCAATTTGGGGAGCTCCTATAATTCACCCCTCCACTTT.